This TCR beta chain is from a study of shared clonotypes between healthy human individuals. In the case of this clone: The identical CDR3 is also encoded by other nucleotide sequences in the sample.

In replicate PCRs of sorted subsets, 150 to 200 ng DNA, tens of thousands of T cell genomes, was used. Clones were read by immunoSEQ multiplex PCR, and TCRdb kept only the in-frame ones, dropping some. Of about 2 million clones listed, less than 95% are singletons. V shed 1 base, J shed 6 bases, and the junction held 2 bases outside the gene matches. From germline, CDR1 is MGHRA and CDR2 YSYEKL. This CDR3 is built from 13 residues. The naive CD8 subset, CD45RO-negative cells positively selected for CCR7, excluded terminally differentiated effector memory CD45RA+ cells. This TCR was recovered from a man younger than 35 in good health. Sequencing used naive CD8+ T cells sorted from blood. The genes are TRBV4-1 and TRBJ1-1; 7 positions agree with TRBD1. This CDR3 is CASSQAGGPEAFF. The CDR3 nucleotides are TGCGCCAGCAGCCAAGCAGGGGGGCCTGAAGCTTTCTTT.